The clone carrying this T cell receptor (beta chain) occurred many times. The table came from immunoSEQ multiplex PCR; TCRdb's copy has only in-frame clones and leaves some out. Of roughly 1 million clones in the sample, about 80% are singletons; the top ten hold under 0.6%. The data are from a study of shared clonotypes between healthy human individuals. The CDR3 contains 14 residues. The V end was cut by 2 bases, the J end by 2 bases, with 9 bases between. The V gene's germline CDR1 is SNHLY and CDR2 FYNNEI. The genes are TRBV2 and TRBJ1-2; D is possibly TRBD1 (5 bases). The clonotype originates from a man aged 18-30 years in good health. Some clones in this sample may be carry-over from other donors' samples. Sequencing input: memory CD4+ T cells from PBMCs. As to subset: CD45RA-negative fraction. CDR3 amino acids: CASSENRMNYGYTF. The CDR3 DNA sequence: TGTGCCAGCAGTGAAAACAGGATGAACTATGGCTACACCTTC.